The rows below give T cell receptor beta chains drawn from one sample of a study of blood T cell repertoires in COVID-19. The data were produced by immunoSEQ multiplex PCR, yet TCRdb's version contains in-frame clones alone and is incomplete. This sample has about 36,000 clones; roughly 84% occur once, and the top ten carry around 2.4%. Sequenced: peripheral blood. These receptors came from a human donor in a cohort sampled during active COVID-19. Each CDR3 is given with its conserved first and last residue.

v_call: TRBV19; j_call: TRBJ2-3; cdr3_aa: CASRLTGVGTDTQYF
v_call: TRBV19; j_call: TRBJ1-5; cdr3_aa: CASRQTGNQPQHF
v_call: TRBV11-2; j_call: TRBJ2-3; cdr3_aa: CASSLGRLAGGADTQYF
v_call: TRBV2; j_call: TRBJ1-2; cdr3_aa: CASSEAPGVRSGGYTF
v_call: TRBV4-1; j_call: TRBJ2-1; cdr3_aa: CASSQERGLAGAGNEQFF
v_call: TRBV5-1; j_call: TRBJ1-1; cdr3_aa: CASSPLTGADTEAFF
v_call: TRBV29-1; j_call: TRBJ2-7; cdr3_aa: CSVRGGRGAYEQYF
v_call: TRBV28; j_call: TRBJ2-3; cdr3_aa: CASGGSTDTQYF
v_call: TRBV10-3; j_call: TRBJ1-1; cdr3_aa: CAISESQGLNTEAFF
v_call: TRBV9; j_call: TRBJ1-1; cdr3_aa: CASRGQAGTEAFF
v_call: TRBV7-2; j_call: TRBJ2-3; cdr3_aa: CASSLAMGLAGGQYF
v_call: TRBV29-1; j_call: TRBJ2-7; cdr3_aa: CSVAAHPYEQYF
v_call: TRBV10-3; j_call: TRBJ2-3; cdr3_aa: CAISESGSISTDTQYF
v_call: TRBV6-5; j_call: TRBJ2-7; cdr3_aa: CASSAGTTYEQYF
v_call: TRBV27; j_call: TRBJ1-4; cdr3_aa: CASNDRATNEKLFF
v_call: TRBV4-1; j_call: TRBJ1-1; cdr3_aa: CASSQELAGPEAFF
v_call: TRBV19; j_call: TRBJ1-5; cdr3_aa: CASGWGELDQPQHF
v_call: TRBV6-6; j_call: TRBJ1-4; cdr3_aa: CASSGSGHNEKLFF
v_call: TRBV5-4; j_call: TRBJ1-1; cdr3_aa: CASSLARVNTEAFF
v_call: TRBV30; j_call: TRBJ2-3; cdr3_aa: CAWSRTGSLADTQYF
v_call: TRBV4-1; j_call: TRBJ2-1; cdr3_aa: CASSQTGTSSYNEQFF
v_call: TRBV30; j_call: TRBJ1-5; cdr3_aa: CAWSEGELGQPQHF
v_call: TRBV3-1/TRBV3-2; j_call: TRBJ1-3; cdr3_aa: CASSRHTGSTDTIYF
v_call: TRBV7-8; j_call: TRBJ2-3; cdr3_aa: CASSSPEGRSTDTQYF
v_call: TRBV28; j_call: TRBJ1-1; cdr3_aa: CASSSDSEAFF
v_call: TRBV7-8; j_call: TRBJ1-2; cdr3_aa: CASSQRGDYGYTF
v_call: TRBV12-5; j_call: TRBJ2-5; cdr3_aa: CASSGLAGGPETQYF
v_call: TRBV6-5; j_call: TRBJ2-7; cdr3_aa: CASSYSMGGSYEQYF
v_call: TRBV4-2; j_call: TRBJ2-2; cdr3_aa: CASSQDLAGPNTGELFF
v_call: TRBV10-3; j_call: TRBJ2-7; cdr3_aa: CAISSDRGASYEQYF
v_call: TRBV19; j_call: TRBJ2-5; cdr3_aa: CASSSGGQETQYF
v_call: TRBV6-5; j_call: TRBJ1-3; cdr3_aa: CATRGSSGNTIYF
v_call: TRBV7-8; j_call: TRBJ2-3; cdr3_aa: CASSLNSGGAPDTQYF
v_call: TRBV19; j_call: TRBJ2-5; cdr3_aa: CASSGPGLAGGAQYF
v_call: TRBV7-3; j_call: TRBJ2-1; cdr3_aa: CASSLQGLSNEQFF
v_call: TRBV2; j_call: TRBJ2-7; cdr3_aa: CATGGGGSSYEQYF
v_call: TRBV7-9; j_call: TRBJ2-7; cdr3_aa: CASSLSPSPEQYF
v_call: TRBV13; j_call: TRBJ2-3; cdr3_aa: CASSVGLAGGEDTQYF
v_call: TRBV15; j_call: TRBJ1-2; cdr3_aa: CATSRDRGGDYTF
v_call: TRBV6-5; j_call: TRBJ2-7; cdr3_aa: CASSYGQGADYEQYF
v_call: TRBV3-1/TRBV3-2; j_call: TRBJ2-5; cdr3_aa: CASSHSSVVASKKTQYF
v_call: TRBV13; j_call: TRBJ2-7; cdr3_aa: CASSFDRLSSYEQYF
v_call: TRBV9; j_call: TRBJ2-5; cdr3_aa: CASSLGIAGGQETQYF
v_call: TRBV7-9; j_call: TRBJ2-1; cdr3_aa: CASSSFRGDDEQFF
v_call: TRBV19; j_call: TRBJ2-2; cdr3_aa: CATRVPGSGELFF
v_call: TRBV6-1; j_call: TRBJ1-5; cdr3_aa: CASSARTGVSNQPQHF
v_call: TRBV5-1; j_call: TRBJ2-7; cdr3_aa: CASSLGGQGLIGYEQYF
v_call: TRBV9; j_call: TRBJ2-1; cdr3_aa: CASSVGDYNEQFF